This paragraph reports one T cell receptor beta chain. Which antigen it targets is not known. The germline gene is not matched at one end of the junction; a read error may be the cause. The data stem from a study of immune heterogeneity within non-small cell lung tumors (dated by TCRdb to the late 2010s). Background for the entire study: By histology, the tumors included some ten non-squamous carcinomas, a handful of squamous cell carcinomas and 1 tumor not otherwise specified. To look at intratumoral immune heterogeneity, the study ran whole-exome sequencing, RNA-seq and TCR beta repertoire sequencing on several spatially distinct regions taken from every NSCLC tumor. TCR repertoire analysis included 55 to 65 tumor loci from 15 or so patients, whereas transcriptome data included only about 45 loci from around eleven patients. Binding of neoantigens to the HLA alleles of each patient was predicted with netMHCpan-3.0 for mutant peptides of 8 to 11 amino acids. General study outcomes and caveats: For the most part, high-frequency TCR beta clonotypes differed from one individual patient to another. Within a given patient, the same dominant CDR3B clonotypes showed up repeatedly across loci, although different tumor locations also carried unique high-frequency clones. A statistically significant but moderate positive correlation (R around 0.33) was observed between local T-cell repertoire clonality and local tumor mutational burden.

The germline V gene sets CDR1 to WSHSY and CDR2 to SAAADI. There are 12 amino acids in the CDR3, from cysteine to phenylalanine inclusive. This entry keeps only the CDR3 DNA: 36 bases, framed from base 1. Genomic DNA extracted from bulk tumor tissue served as TCR template, with about 0.6 ug gDNA amplified per sample. During surgery, multiple biopsies were taken from each primary tumor, with sampling sites spaced as far apart as possible within the tumor mass. The study cohort was described as untreated and was composed of newly diagnosed NSCLC cases undergoing curative surgery. The donors were under 17 patients with newly diagnosed non-small cell lung cancer who were having surgery with curative intent. Resected tumor masses were reviewed by two independent pathologists. Sequencing was performed only on DNA and RNA samples of high quality. The TCR beta CDR3 region was amplified with a multiplex PCR system whose first round of 10 cycles used 32 V-gene forward primers and 13 J-gene reverse primers. A QIAGEN Multiplex PCR Kit was used for first-round PCR, and the primer sequences were filed in Chinese patent CN105087789A. Illumina universal primers were added in a second PCR round performed with the Phusion High-Fidelity PCR Kit. The TCR libraries underwent paired-end sequencing with a read length of 151 bp on the Illumina HiSeq X Ten platform. On the authors' methods: Reads without multiplex PCR primers were removed using Cutadapt, read pairs were merged using PEAR, and CDR3 regions were called using MiXCR with default settings. Shannon entropy measured repertoire diversity, and clonality was calculated as one minus the Shannon entropy divided by the ln of the count of productive unique sequences. A clonotype counted as a dominant or high-frequency T-cell clone when its frequency was 0.5% or higher. TCRdb took the public reads, trimmed them with fastp at Q25, ran MiXCR for clone calling and kept in-frame beta chains. Here each entry gathers all rows of one CDR3 protein and keeps the most common genes and DNA. The V and J calls follow TCRdb's processing rather than the paper's. This sample holds 10,000 to 11,000 distinct CDR3 sequences; approximately 20% were observed only once. The top ten hold more than 3% of the sample.

Sequencing was carried out using lung tumor tissue. The sequence links TRBV10-2 to TRBJ2-2; perhaps TRBD2 is the D gene, with 6 bases matching. The clonotype originates from a man between 60 and 70 years old with non-small cell lung cancer. In nucleotides, the sequence is TGTGCCAGCTCCGGGGGCACCGGGGAGCTGTTTTTT. The resulting protein is CASSGGTGELFF.